This T cell receptor beta chain originates from a study of post-analysis software for immune sequencing data. Built from TCR beta cDNA, the libraries had unique molecular identifiers in them. Each CDR3 protein gets one entry after TCRdb re-called the PCR reads with MiXCR. The sample lists a few hundred thousand distinct CDR3 sequences; approximately 34% were seen once. After removal of 4 bases from V and 6 bases from J, the junction contained 3 bases not matched to a gene. This CDR3 is built from 13 residues. Germline CDR1 and CDR2: MGHRA and YSYEKL. Study conclusions and caveats: By F measure, samples from a shared preparation batch strongly co-clustered. In patients, TRBV5-6, TRBV5-1 and TRBV20-1 belonged to about five TRBV segments found more frequently than in controls. Diversity measured as normalized Chao1 was significantly lower in multiple sclerosis patients than in controls.

In the case of this clonotype: Its antigen remains unknown.

Sample: blood. The chain combines TRBV4-1 with TRBJ2-7, with 10 bases lining up with TRBD1. The sequence was obtained from a girl between 10 and 17 years old with multiple sclerosis. The CDR3 DNA sequence: TGCGCCAGCAGCCTGGACAGGGGGACCGAGCAGTACTTC. Residues: CASSLDRGTEQYF.